This T cell receptor (beta chain) was identified during a study of PD-L1 blockade in urothelial cancer. Assay used: immunoSEQ multiplex PCR; TCRdb lists only in-frame clones, some missing. The repertoire holds roughly 63,000 clones, approximately 80% seen once, with 3.2% in the top ten. The CDR3 totals 16 residues. V was cut by 0 bases and J by 7 bases, with 17 bases left in between. Germline CDR1 and CDR2: SGHDT and YYEEEE. Time point described: pretreatment peripheral blood. The sample here was PBMCs, taken around atezolizumab (anti-PD-L1) treatment. This rearrangement joins TRBV5-6 to TRBJ1-3, with no clear D. The source is a man in his sixties or seventies with urothelial cancer. CDR3 loop: CASSLADDVALNTIYF. DNA of the CDR3: TGTGCCAGCAGCTTGGCCGACGACGTAGCCCTGAACACCATATATTTT.